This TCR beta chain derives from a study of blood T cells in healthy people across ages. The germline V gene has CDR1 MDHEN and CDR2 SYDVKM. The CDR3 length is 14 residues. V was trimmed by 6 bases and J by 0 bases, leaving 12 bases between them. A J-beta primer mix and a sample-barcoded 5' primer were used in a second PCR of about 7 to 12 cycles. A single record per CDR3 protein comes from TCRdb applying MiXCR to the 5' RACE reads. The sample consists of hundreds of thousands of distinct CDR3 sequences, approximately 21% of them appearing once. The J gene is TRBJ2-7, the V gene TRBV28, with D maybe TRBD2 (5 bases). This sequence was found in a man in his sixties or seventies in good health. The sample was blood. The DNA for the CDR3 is TGTGCCAGCAGCCTCCCCCGGGACTCCTACGAGCAGTACTTC. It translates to CASSLPRDSYEQYF. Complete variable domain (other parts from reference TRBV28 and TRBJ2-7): DVKVTQSSRYLVKRTGEKVFLECVQDMDHENMFWYRQDPGLGLRLIYFSYDVKMKEKGDIPEGYSVSREKKERFSLILESASTNQTSMYLCASSLPRDSYEQYFGPGTRLTVT.